The 11 T cell receptor beta chains below come from one sample, sequenced in a study of T cells in Graves' hyperthyroidism and ophthalmopathy. RNA transcripts served as the template for amplifying TCR beta CDR3 regions. Initially, a first-round RT-PCR of the TCR CDR3 employed the HTBI primer set. TCRdb used MiXCR to reprocess the multiplex PCR reads, holding one entry per CDR3 protein. The sample carries around 600,000 distinct CDR3 sequences, about a sixth recorded once. The sequenced sample was blood. Source of these receptors: a woman in her twenties or thirties with Graves' hyperthyroidism.

This clonotype has only a few counts. This chain uses TRBV10-2 with TRBJ2-3; 12 positions agree with TRBD2. Germline V gene sequence: CDR1 WSHSY, CDR2 SAAADI. The J segment lost 6 bases and the V segment lost 6 bases, leaving 7 bases of the junction unmatched. The length of the CDR3 is 15 residues. The CDR3 DNA sequence: TGCGCCAGCAGACTAGCGGGAGGTTGGGCTGATACGCAGTATTTT. Protein sequence: CASRLAGGWADTQYF.

This clonotype was counted a few times. CDR3 nucleotides: TGCAGTGCTAGAGATAAGGGCCTCGAAGATAATGAGCAGTTCTTC. It specifies CSARDKGLEDNEQFF. The rearrangement uses TRBV20-1 and TRBJ2-1; no firm D call. Germline-derived CDR1 and CDR2 are DFQATT and SNEGSKA (reference sequence). The length of the CDR3 is 15 residues. V was shortened by 0 bases and J by 7 bases, with 16 bases between the two germline ends.

V gene TRBV5-6 combines with J gene TRBJ2-3, with 9 bases matching TRBD2. After removal of 0 bases from V and 6 bases from J, the junction contained 8 bases not matched to a gene. The CDR3 totals 16 residues. Germline CDR1 reads SGHDT; CDR2 reads YYEEEE. The CDR3 sequence is CASSLEASGVRDTQYF. The CDR3 DNA is TGTGCCAGCAGCTTGGAGGCTAGCGGGGTTCGGGATACGCAGTATTTT.

This clonotype was detected ten times or more. The genes are TRBV2 and TRBJ1-5, with D hard to call. The CDR3 totals 12 residues. V was shortened by 5 bases and J by 4 bases, with 6 bases between the two germline ends. The germline V gene has CDR1 SNHLY and CDR2 FYNNEI. CDR3 sequence (DNA): TGTGCCAGCAGTCAACAGAATCAGCCCCAGCATTTT. This translates into CASSQQNQPQHF.

In this sample, this clonotype turned up many times. J is TRBJ2-3 and V is TRBV6-1; TRBD1 might be the D (5 bases). The V gene lost 2 bases and the J gene lost 2 bases, with 14 bases spanning the gap. The CDR3 has 16 residues. CDR1 and CDR2 (germline): MNHNS, SASEGT. CDR3 protein: CASSEPGAAPTDTQYF. The DNA of the CDR3 is TGTGCCAGCAGTGAACCTGGGGCGGCACCCACAGATACGCAGTATTTT.

This clonotype was recorded at least ten times. The chain is built from TRBV27 and TRBJ2-7; 8 bases map to TRBD1. This CDR3 spans 16 amino acids. The V gene's germline CDR1 is MNHEY and CDR2 SMNVEV (reference sequence). The junction had 11 bases not matched to a gene; V was cut back by 5 bases and J by 2 bases. CDR3 sequence reads: CASSASPGQVPYEQYF. CDR3 sequence (DNA): TGTGCCAGCAGTGCCTCTCCGGGACAGGTTCCCTACGAGCAGTACTTC.

This clonotype was seen a handful of times. This chain uses TRBV12-5 with TRBJ2-3, with D unresolved. This CDR3 has 13 residues. The V gene lost 2 bases and the J gene lost 3 bases, with 6 bases spanning the gap. Germline loops: CDR1 LGHNT, CDR2 FRNRAP. The CDR3: CASGLTPTDTQYF. CDR3 DNA: TGTGCTAGTGGTTTGACCCCGACAGATACGCAGTATTTT.

The chain links TRBV7-9 to TRBJ2-7; D might be TRBD2 (6 bases). The ends were cut back, 5 bases at V and 5 bases at J, with 19 bases in the middle. Per the germline V gene, CDR1 is SEHNR and CDR2 is FQNEAQ (reference sequence). This CDR3 has 15 residues. Here the CDR3 reads CASSPVAGRLHEQYF. The CDR3, as DNA: TGTGCCAGCAGCCCGGTGGCGGGACGTCTCCACGAGCAGTACTTC. The entire variable domain, with the rest obtained from reference TRBV7-9 and TRBJ2-7, is as follows: DTGVSQNPRHKITKRGQNVTFRCDPISEHNRLYWYRQTLGQGPEFLTYFQNEAQLEKSRLLSDRFSAERPKGSFSTLEIQRTEQGDSAMYLCASSPVAGRLHEQYFGPGTRLTVT.

The chain links TRBV4-2 to TRBJ2-7; TRBD2 aligns across 7 bases. The CDR3 contains 19 residues. Trimming removed 1 base from V and 3 bases from J; junction bases left unmatched: 18. Germline CDR1 LGHNA, CDR2 YNFKEQ. For the CDR3, the DNA is TGTGCCAGCAGCCAAGCCCGCCTGGGGGGGGTAGCGGAAGTCTACGAGCAGTACTTC. Encoded protein: CASSQARLGGVAEVYEQYF.

This clonotype was seen more than once but under ten times. The V and J genes are TRBV20-1 and TRBJ1-5; no firm D call. CDR1 is DFQATT, CDR2 SNEGSKA, per germline (reference sequence). V dropped 0 bases and J dropped 0 bases, with 12 bases sitting between them. CDR3 size: 16 residues. The CDR3 spells CSARDQAENSNQPQHF. The CDR3 bases are TGCAGTGCTAGAGATCAGGCTGAAAATAGCAATCAGCCCCAGCATTTT.

The sample holds many counts of this clonotype. The chain links TRBV29-1 to TRBJ2-1, with TRBD1 identical over 7 bases. V was clipped by 6 bases and J by 0 bases; unmatched bases: 14. The germline CDR1 and CDR2 sequences are SQVTM and ANQGSEA. The CDR3 contains 17 residues. The CDR3 DNA reads TGCAGCGTGATTCCATTTACAGGGGCCCTCTCCTACAATGAGCAGTTCTTC. It encodes CSVIPFTGALSYNEQFF.